This T cell receptor (beta chain) was observed in a study of blood T cells in healthy people across ages. Whole-study findings and limits: It was not known whether donors were CMV positive (a possible confounder of expanded clonotype changes). In older individuals, TCR beta diversity per million T cells was lower, falling roughly linearly with age.

This CDR3 is built from 15 residues. Per germline, CDR1 DFQATT and CDR2 SNEGSKA (reference sequence). Trimming took 5 bases from V and 6 from J, leaving 21 bases between them. About 9.6 milliliters of peripheral blood were drawn from each donor into EDTA-treated tubes. Isolated PBMCs totaled at least 6.5 million in each sample. This clonotype was seen just once. Antigen specificity is unknown. Alongside a J-beta primer mix, a sample-barcoded 5' primer served in a second PCR lasting about 7 to 11 cycles. TCRdb re-called the 5' RACE reads through MiXCR, storing one row per CDR3 protein. The table has 580,000 or so distinct CDR3 sequences, 40% to 50% seen once.

This receptor was obtained from a man at least 80 years old in good health. Specimen: blood. This chain connects TRBV20-1 to TRBJ2-3; possibly TRBD1 for D (6 bases). The CDR3 spells CSAYRDTLVGDTQYF. In DNA form, the CDR3 reads TGCAGTGCTTATCGGGACACATTAGTGGGTGATACGCAGTATTTT.